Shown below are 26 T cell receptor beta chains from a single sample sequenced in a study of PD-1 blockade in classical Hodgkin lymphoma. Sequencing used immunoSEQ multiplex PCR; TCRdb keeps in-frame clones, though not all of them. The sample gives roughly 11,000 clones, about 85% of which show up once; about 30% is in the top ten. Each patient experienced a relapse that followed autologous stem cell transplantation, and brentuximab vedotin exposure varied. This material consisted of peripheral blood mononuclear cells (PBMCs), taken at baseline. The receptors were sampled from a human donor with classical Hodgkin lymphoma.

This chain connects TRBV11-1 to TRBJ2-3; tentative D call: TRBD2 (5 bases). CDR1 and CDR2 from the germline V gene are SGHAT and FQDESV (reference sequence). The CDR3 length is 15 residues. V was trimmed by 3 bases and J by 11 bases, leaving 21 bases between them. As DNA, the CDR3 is TGTGCCAGCAGCTTGGCCTCCGGCGCGGGCGCTAGGCAGTATTTT. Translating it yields CASSLASGAGARQYF.

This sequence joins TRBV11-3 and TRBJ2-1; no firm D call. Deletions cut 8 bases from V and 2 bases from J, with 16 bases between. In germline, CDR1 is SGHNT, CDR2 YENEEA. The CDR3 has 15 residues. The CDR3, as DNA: TGTGCCAGCGCCGACCGCAGGACCACCTACAATGAGCAGTTCTTC. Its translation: CASADRRTTYNEQFF.

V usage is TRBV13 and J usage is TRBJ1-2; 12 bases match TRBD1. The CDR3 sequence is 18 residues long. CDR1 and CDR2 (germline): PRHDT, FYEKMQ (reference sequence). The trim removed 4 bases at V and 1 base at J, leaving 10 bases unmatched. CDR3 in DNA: TGTGCCAGCAGCTCCTCCGGGACAGGGGGCCTAGTTAACTATGGCTACACCTTC. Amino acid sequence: CASSSSGTGGLVNYGYTF.

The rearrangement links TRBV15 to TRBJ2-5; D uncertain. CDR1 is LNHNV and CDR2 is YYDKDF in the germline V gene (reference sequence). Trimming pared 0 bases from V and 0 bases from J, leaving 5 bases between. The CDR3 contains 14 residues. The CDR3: CATSREAYQETQYF. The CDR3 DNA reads TGTGCCACCAGCAGAGAAGCGTACCAAGAGACCCAGTACTTC.

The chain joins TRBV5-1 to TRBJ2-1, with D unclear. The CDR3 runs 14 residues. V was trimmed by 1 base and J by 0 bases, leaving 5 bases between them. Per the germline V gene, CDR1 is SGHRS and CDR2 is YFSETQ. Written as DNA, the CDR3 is TGCGCCAGCAGCTTGTCCAACTCCTACAATGAGCAGTTCTTC. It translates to CASSLSNSYNEQFF. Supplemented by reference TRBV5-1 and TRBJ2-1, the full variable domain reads KAGVTQTPRYLIKTRGQQVTLSCSPISGHRSVSWYQQTPGQGLQFLFEYFSETQRNKGNFPGRFSGRQFSNSRSEMNVSTLELGDSALYLCASSLSNSYNEQFFGPGTRLTVL.

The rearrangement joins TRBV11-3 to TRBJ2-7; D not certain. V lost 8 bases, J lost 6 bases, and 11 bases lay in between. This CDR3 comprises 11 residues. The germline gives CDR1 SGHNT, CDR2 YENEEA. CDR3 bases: TGTGCCAGCTCTTTGGTAGGCGAGCAGTACTTC. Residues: CASSLVGEQYF.

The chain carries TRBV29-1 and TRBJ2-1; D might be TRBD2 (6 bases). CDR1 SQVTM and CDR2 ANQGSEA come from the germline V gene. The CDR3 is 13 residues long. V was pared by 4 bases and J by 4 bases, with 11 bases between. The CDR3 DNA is TGCAGCGTTGTGGGACTCAAGTACAATGAGCAGTTCTTC. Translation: CSVVGLKYNEQFF.

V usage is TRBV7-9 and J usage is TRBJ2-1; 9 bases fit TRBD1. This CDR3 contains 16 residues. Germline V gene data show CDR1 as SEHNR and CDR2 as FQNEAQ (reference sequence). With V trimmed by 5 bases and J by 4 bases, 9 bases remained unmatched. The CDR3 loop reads CASSPPGTGLYNEQFF. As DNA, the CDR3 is TGTGCCAGCAGCCCTCCTGGGACAGGGCTGTACAATGAGCAGTTCTTC.

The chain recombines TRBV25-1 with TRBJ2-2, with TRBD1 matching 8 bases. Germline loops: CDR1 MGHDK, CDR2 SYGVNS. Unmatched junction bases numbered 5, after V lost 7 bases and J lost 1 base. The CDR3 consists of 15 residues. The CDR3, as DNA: TGTGCCAGCATACCCGGGACAGGGAACACCGGGGAGCTGTTTTTT. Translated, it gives CASIPGTGNTGELFF. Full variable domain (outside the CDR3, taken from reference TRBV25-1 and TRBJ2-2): EADIYQTPRYLVIGTGKKITLECSQTMGHDKMYWYQQDPGMELHLIHYSYGVNSTEKGDLSSESTVSRIRTEHFPLTLESARPSHTSQYLCASIPGTGNTGELFFGEGSRLTVL.

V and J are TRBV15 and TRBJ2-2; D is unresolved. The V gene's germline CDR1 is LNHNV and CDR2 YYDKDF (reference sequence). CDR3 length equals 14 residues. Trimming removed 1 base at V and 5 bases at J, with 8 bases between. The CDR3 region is CATSRGSATGELFF. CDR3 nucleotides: TGTGCCACCAGCAGAGGATCTGCTACCGGGGAGCTGTTTTTT.

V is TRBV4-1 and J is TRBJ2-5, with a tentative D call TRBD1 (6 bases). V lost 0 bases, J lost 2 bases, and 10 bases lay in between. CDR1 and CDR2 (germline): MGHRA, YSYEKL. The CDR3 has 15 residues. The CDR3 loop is CASSQDGDNQETQYF. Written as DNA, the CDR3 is TGCGCCAGCAGCCAAGATGGGGACAATCAAGAGACCCAGTACTTC.

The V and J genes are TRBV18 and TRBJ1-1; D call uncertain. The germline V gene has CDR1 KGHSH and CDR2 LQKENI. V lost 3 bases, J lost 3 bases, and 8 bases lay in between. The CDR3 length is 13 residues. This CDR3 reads CASSPGRDTEAFF. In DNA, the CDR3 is TGTGCCAGCTCACCCGGACGAGACACTGAAGCTTTCTTT. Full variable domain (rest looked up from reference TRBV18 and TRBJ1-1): NAGVMQNPRHLVRRRGQEARLRCSPMKGHSHVYWYRQLPEEGLKFMVYLQKENIIDESGMPKERFSAEFPKEGPSILRIQQVVRGDSAAYFCASSPGRDTEAFFGQGTRLTVV.

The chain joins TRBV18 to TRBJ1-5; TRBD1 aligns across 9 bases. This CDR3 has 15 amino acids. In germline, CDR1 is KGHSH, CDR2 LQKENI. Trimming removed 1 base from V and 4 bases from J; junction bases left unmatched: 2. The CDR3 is CASSPQGQGNQPQHF. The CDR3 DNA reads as TGTGCCAGCTCACCACAGGGACAGGGAAATCAGCCCCAGCATTTT.

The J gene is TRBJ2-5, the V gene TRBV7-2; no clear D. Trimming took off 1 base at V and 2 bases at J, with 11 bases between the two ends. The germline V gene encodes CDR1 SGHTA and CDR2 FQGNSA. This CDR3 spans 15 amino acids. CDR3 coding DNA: TGTGCCAGCAGCTTAGGGGGTTGGAAACAAGAGACCCAGTACTTC. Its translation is CASSLGGWKQETQYF.

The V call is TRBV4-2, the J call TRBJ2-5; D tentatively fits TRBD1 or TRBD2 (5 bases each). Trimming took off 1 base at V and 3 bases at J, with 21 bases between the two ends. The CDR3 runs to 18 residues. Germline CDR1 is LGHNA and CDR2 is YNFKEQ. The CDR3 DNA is TGTGCCAGCAGCCAAGGACCCCCCGAGGGGTATCGCGAAGAGACCCAGTACTTC. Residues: CASSQGPPEGYREETQYF.

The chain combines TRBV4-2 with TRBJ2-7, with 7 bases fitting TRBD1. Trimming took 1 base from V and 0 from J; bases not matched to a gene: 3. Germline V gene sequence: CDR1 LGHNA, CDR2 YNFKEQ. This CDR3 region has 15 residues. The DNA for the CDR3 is TGTGCCAGCAGCCAAGGAAACAGGGGCTCCTACGAGCAGTACTTC. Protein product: CASSQGNRGSYEQYF.

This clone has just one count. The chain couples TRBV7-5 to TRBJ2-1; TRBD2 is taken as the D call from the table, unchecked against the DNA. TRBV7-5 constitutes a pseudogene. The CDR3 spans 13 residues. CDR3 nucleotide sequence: TGTGCCAGACTTGAGGGCCCCCACAATGAGCAGTTCTTC. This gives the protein CARLEGPHNEQFF.

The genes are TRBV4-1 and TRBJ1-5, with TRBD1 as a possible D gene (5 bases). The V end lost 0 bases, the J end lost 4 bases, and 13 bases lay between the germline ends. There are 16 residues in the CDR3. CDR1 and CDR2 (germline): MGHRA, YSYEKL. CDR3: CASSQDAGIPNQPQHF. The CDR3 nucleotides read TGCGCCAGCAGCCAAGATGCAGGGATCCCTAATCAGCCCCAGCATTTT.

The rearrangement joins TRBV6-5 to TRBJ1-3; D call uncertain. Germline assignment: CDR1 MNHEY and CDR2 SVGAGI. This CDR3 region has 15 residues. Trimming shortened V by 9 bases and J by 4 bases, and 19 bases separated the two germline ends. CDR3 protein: CASSISIPRGNTIYF. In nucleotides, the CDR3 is TGTGCCAGTTCAATTTCCATACCACGGGGAAACACCATATATTTT.

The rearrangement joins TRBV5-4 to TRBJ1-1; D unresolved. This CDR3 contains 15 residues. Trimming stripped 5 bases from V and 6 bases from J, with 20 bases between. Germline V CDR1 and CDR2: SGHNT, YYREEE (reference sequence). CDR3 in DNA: TGTGCCAGCAGACTACTCGGGTCAGCTAAAGCTGAAGCTTTCTTT. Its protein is CASRLLGSAKAEAFF.

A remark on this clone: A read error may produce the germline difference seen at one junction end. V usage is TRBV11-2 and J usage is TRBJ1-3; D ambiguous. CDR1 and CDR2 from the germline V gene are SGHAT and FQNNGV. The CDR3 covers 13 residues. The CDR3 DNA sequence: TGTGCCAGCAGCTTAGATCGTGGCCTCGAGAATTTTTTT. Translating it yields CASSLDRGLENFF.

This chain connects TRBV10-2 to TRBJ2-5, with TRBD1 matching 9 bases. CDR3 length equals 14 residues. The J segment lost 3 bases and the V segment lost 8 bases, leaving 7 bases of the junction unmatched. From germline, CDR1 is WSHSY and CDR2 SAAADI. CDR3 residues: CASLPTGGEETQYF. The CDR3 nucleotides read TGCGCCAGCCTTCCGACAGGGGGAGAAGAGACCCAGTACTTC.

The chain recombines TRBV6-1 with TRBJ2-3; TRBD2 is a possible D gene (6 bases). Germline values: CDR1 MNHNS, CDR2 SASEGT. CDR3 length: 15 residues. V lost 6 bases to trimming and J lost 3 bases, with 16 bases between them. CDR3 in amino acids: CASRPLNGGTDTQYF. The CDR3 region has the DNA TGTGCCAGCAGGCCTCTGAACGGGGGTACAGATACGCAGTATTTT.

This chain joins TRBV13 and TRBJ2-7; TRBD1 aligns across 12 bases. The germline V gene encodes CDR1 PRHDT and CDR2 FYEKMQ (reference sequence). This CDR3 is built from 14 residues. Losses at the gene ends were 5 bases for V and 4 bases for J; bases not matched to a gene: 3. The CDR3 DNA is TGTGCCAGCAGCCTGGGACAGGGGGCGTACGAGCAGTACTTC. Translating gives CASSLGQGAYEQYF. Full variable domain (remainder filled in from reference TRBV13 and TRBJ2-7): AAGVIQSPRHLIKEKRETATLKCYPIPRHDTVYWYQQGPGQDPQFLISFYEKMQSDKGSIPDRFSAQQFSDYHSELNMSSLELGDSALYFCASSLGQGAYEQYFGPGTRLTVT.

DNA of the CDR3: TGTGCCAGCAGTGAACCCCCAGGCTTCAATTCACCCCTCCACTTT. Translating it yields CASSEPPGFNSPLHF. The chain recombines TRBV2 with TRBJ1-6; the D is unclear. This CDR3 comprises 15 residues. Germline lookup yields CDR1 SNHLY and CDR2 FYNNEI. Trimming pared 2 bases from V and 7 bases from J, leaving 12 bases between.

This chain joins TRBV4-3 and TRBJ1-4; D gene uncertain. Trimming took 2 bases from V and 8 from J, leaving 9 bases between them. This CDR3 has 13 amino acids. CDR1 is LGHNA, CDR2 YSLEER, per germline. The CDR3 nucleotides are TGCGCCAGCAGCCAAACTCGGATCGAAAAACTGTTTTTT. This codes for CASSQTRIEKLFF.